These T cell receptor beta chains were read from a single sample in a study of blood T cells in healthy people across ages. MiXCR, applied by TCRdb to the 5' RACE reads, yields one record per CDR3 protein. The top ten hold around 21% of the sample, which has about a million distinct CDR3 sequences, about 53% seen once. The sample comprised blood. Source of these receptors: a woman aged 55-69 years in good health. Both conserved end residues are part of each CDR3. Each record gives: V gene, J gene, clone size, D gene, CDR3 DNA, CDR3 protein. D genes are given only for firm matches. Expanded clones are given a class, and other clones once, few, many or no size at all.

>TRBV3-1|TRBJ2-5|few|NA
TGTGCCAGCAGCCAGGCCTCAGAGACCCAGTACTTC
CASSQASETQYF
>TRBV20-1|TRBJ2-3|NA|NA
TGCAGTGCAAAGAGGGCTAGCACAGATACGCAGTATTTT
CSAKRASTDTQYF
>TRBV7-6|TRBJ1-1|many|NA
TGTGCCAGCAGCTTAGGCCGGATGAACACTGAAGCTTTCTTT
CASSLGRMNTEAFF
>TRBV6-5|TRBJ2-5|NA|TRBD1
TGTGCCAGCAGCTCCCGGACAGGGTCAGTGGAGACCCAGTACTTC
CASSSRTGSVETQYF
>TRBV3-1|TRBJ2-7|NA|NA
TGTGCCAGCAGCCGAGGGACCCAGGGCCTTTACGAGCAGTACTTC
CASSRGTQGLYEQYF
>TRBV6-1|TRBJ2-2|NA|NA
TGTGCCAGCACCCCCCGCCAGGGATTAAACCCTGGCCGAAACACCGGGGAGCTGTTTTTT
CASTPRQGLNPGRNTGELFF
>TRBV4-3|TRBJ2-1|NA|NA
TGCGCCAGCAGCCAAGCTGCCGGACCTTACAATGAGCAGTTCTTC
CASSQAAGPYNEQFF
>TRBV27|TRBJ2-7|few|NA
TGTGCCAGCAGTCCGTCTGTCGGGAGTAGCTACGAGCAGTACTTC
CASSPSVGSSYEQYF
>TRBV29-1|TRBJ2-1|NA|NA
TGCAACGTGACAGGCTCCTACAATGAGCAGTTCTTC
CNVTGSYNEQFF
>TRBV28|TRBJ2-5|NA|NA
TGTGCCAGCAGATTCCTAGCGCGGGAGACCCAGTACTTC
CASRFLARETQYF
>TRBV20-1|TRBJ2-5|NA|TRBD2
TGCAGTGCCCACAGACTAGCCCACGAGACCCAGTACTTC
CSAHRLAHETQYF
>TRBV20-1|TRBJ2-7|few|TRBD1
TGCAGTGCGCGTACAGGGGTCTACGAGCAGTACTTC
CSARTGVYEQYF
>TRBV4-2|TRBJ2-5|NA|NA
TGTGCCAGCAGCCAAGAACCCCAGTACGCGTACGGGGGTCGGGAGACCCAGTACTTC
CASSQEPQYAYGGRETQYF
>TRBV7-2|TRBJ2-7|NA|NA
TGTGCCAGCAGCCGAGCGGCCAGCTCCTACAATGAGCAGTACTTC
CASSRAASSYNEQYF
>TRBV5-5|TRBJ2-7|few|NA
TGTGCCAGCAGTCCCCGCATACTCTACGAGCAGTACTTC
CASSPRILYEQYF
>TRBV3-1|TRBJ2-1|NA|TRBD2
TGTGCCAGCAGCCACGGACTAGCGGGAGGGGTGAATGAGCAGTTCTTC
CASSHGLAGGVNEQFF
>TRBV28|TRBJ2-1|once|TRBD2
TGTGCCACCATCCGTCGCGGGAGGGATCCTGAGCAGTTCTTC
CATIRRGRDPEQFF
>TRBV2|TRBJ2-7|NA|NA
TGTGCCAGCAGTGGGACAGTGTTAAGCTCCTACGAGCAGTACTTC
CASSGTVLSSYEQYF
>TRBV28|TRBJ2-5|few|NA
TGTGCCAGCAGTCGCCCTCAGACCCAGTACTTC
CASSRPQTQYF
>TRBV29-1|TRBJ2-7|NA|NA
TGCAGCGCCACCACCACCGGGACGGATAGTGGCGAGCAGTACTTC
CSATTTGTDSGEQYF
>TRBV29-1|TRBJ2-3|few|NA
TGCAGCGTTGAATCGGTTAGCACAGATACGCAGTATTTT
CSVESVSTDTQYF
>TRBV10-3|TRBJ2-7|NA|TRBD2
TGTGCCATCAGTGGGGGGGGGGATGGATCCGAGCAGTACTTC
CAISGGGDGSEQYF
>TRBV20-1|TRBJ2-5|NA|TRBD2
TGCAGTGCCACGGGACTAGCGGGAATCCAAGAGACCCAGTACTTC
CSATGLAGIQETQYF
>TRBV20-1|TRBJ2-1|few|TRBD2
TGCAGTGCCGGGACTAGCGGGAGGGGCAATGAGCAGTTCTTC
CSAGTSGRGNEQFF
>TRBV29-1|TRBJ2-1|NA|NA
TGCAGCGTCGAGGTAACAGGGGAGCAGTTCTTC
CSVEVTGEQFF
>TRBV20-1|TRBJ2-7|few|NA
TGCAGTGCTAATCCGGGAACCCTGGGCTACGAGCAGTACTTC
CSANPGTLGYEQYF
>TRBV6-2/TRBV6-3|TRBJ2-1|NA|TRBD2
TGTGCCAGCAGTTCCCGGACTAGCGGGCGTACAAGCTCCTACAATGAGCAGTTCTTC
CASSSRTSGRTSSYNEQFF
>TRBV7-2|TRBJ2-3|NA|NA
TGTGCCAGCAGCTTTAGCGCTTCGATGCAGTATTTT
CASSFSASMQYF
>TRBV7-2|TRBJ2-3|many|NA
TGTGCCAGCAGCGGATACACAGATACGCAGTATTTT
CASSGYTDTQYF
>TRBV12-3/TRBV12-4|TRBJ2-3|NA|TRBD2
TGTGCCAGCAGTTTCGAAGCGGGAGTTCTCGATACGCAGTATTTT
CASSFEAGVLDTQYF
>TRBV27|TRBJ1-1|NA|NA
TGTGCCAGCACGGGGGGGTACATGAACACTGAAGCTTTCTTT
CASTGGYMNTEAFF
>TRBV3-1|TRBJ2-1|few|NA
TGTGCCAGCAGCCAAGATCATAGCGGCATCTACAATGAGCAGTTCTTC
CASSQDHSGIYNEQFF
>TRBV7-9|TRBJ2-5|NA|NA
TGTGCCAGCAGCTTGGGCGAGGGTCAGAGAGAGACCCAGTACTTC
CASSLGEGQRETQYF
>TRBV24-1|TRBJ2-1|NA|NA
TGTGCCACCAGTGATTTGGGGAGAGGGTCCTACAATGAGCAGTTCTTC
CATSDLGRGSYNEQFF
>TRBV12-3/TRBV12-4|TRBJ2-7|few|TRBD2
TGTGCCAGCAGTTTTCTAGCGGGAGTCCACGAGCAGTACTTC
CASSFLAGVHEQYF
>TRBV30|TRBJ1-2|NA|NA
TGTGCCTGGAGTCAAGGTGGGGGTTATGGCTACACCTTC
CAWSQGGGYGYTF
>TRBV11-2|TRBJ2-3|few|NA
TGTGCCAGCACCCGAGGAGGGACTGGCGCAGATACGCAGTATTTT
CASTRGGTGADTQYF
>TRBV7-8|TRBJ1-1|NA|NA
TGTGCCAGCAGCTTGGAGCCTCTGAACACTGAAGCTTTCTTT
CASSLEPLNTEAFF
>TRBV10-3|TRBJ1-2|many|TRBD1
TGTGCCATCAGTCACGGGACAGGGGACGGCTACACCTTC
CAISHGTGDGYTF
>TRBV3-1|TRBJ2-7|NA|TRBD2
TGTGCCAGCAGACCTAGTCGCGGGAGGCTCCACGAGCAGTACTTC
CASRPSRGRLHEQYF
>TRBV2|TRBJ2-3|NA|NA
TGTGCCAGCAGCGCCGACAGTACTACGCAGTATTTT
CASSADSTTQYF
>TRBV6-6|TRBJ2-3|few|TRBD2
TGTGCCAGCAGTTACGGTGCGGGAGGAGGCACAGATACGCAGTATTTT
CASSYGAGGGTDTQYF
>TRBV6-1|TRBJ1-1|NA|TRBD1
TGTGCCAGCAGTGATGGGGACAGGGGCGCGGTGGGGAACACTGAAGCTTTCTTT
CASSDGDRGAVGNTEAFF
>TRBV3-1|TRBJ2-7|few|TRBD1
TGTGCCAGCAGCCAACCAGGGACAGGGCTATACGAGCAGTACTTC
CASSQPGTGLYEQYF
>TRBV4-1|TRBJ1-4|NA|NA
TGCGCCAGCAAAATCGGGCAGGGCGCTACTAATGAAAAACTGTTTTTT
CASKIGQGATNEKLFF
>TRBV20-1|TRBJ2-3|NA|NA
TGCAGTGCTACTAGGGTTACTAGAGGAGATACGCAGTATTTT
CSATRVTRGDTQYF
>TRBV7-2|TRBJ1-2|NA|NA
TGTGCCAGCAGCCCGAAGGGGTACTATGGCTACACCTTC
CASSPKGYYGYTF
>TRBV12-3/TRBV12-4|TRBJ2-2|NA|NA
TGTGCCAGCGGACCCCCGGGCGCTAACACCGGGGAGCTGTTTTTT
CASGPPGANTGELFF
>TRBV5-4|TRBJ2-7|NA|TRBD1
TGTGCCAGCAGCGTGGACAGGCGCTACGAGCAGTACTTC
CASSVDRRYEQYF
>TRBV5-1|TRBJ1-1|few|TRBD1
TGCGCCAGCAGCTTGGGGACAGGGGGTTACGGTGCTGAAGCTTTCTTT
CASSLGTGGYGAEAFF
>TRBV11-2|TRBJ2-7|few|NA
TGTGCCAGCAGCTTATTTGGGAGGAACAATGAGCAGTACTTC
CASSLFGRNNEQYF